Below are 20 T cell receptor beta chains sequenced from a single sample in a study of blood T cell repertoires in COVID-19. Clones were read by immunoSEQ multiplex PCR, and TCRdb kept only the in-frame ones, dropping some. Among about 100,000 clones listed, 90% to 95% were seen once. The sequencing input was peripheral blood. These TCRs come from a man aged 55 to 69 with acute or convalescent COVID-19.

V usage is TRBV27 and J usage is TRBJ2-3, with 7 bases aligning to TRBD2. Looked up from germline, CDR1 is MNHEY and CDR2 is SMNVEV (reference sequence). The CDR3 totals 15 residues. With V trimmed by 5 bases and J by 0 bases, 5 bases remained unmatched. The CDR3 sequence: CASSTPSGSTDTQYF. The CDR3 bases are TGTGCCAGCAGTACCCCTAGCGGAAGCACAGATACGCAGTATTTT.

The chain is built from TRBV19 and TRBJ2-5, with TRBD1 matching 9 bases. This CDR3 has 13 amino acids. V shed 10 bases and J 4 bases; nucleotides not matched to a gene: 7. Germline V gives CDR1 LNHDA, CDR2 SQIVND (reference sequence). CDR3 sequence (DNA): TGTGCCACCAAGGGGACAGGGTCAGAGACCCAGTACTTC. It is translated as CATKGTGSETQYF.

The V gene is TRBV6-5, the J gene TRBJ1-6; unclear D gene. V shed 6 bases and J shed 10 bases, with 13 bases lying between them. This CDR3 is 13 amino acids long. Germline V lookup: CDR1 MNHEY, CDR2 SVGAGI. The CDR3 loop reads CASSPTWRSPLHF. CDR3 nucleotides: TGTGCCAGCAGCCCGACTTGGCGCTCACCCCTCCACTTT.

The J gene is TRBJ1-5, the V gene TRBV6-1, with 9 bases lining up with TRBD1. Germline trimming cut 0 bases from V and 7 bases from J; bases unmatched to any gene: 7. CDR1 and CDR2 (germline): MNHNS, SASEGT. The CDR3 length is 16 residues. The CDR3 protein is CASSEAGQGSHQPQHF. The CDR3 nucleotides are TGTGCCAGCAGTGAAGCGGGACAGGGTTCACACCAGCCCCAGCATTTT.

The chain has TRBV3-1 (or the pseudogene TRBV3-2) and TRBJ1-4; D gene ambiguous. The CDR3 totals 16 residues. Germline V gives CDR1 LGHDT, CDR2 YNNKEL (reference sequence). The V end was cut by 6 bases, the J end by 5 bases, with 19 bases between. DNA of the CDR3: TGTGCCAGCAGTCCGCGCCAGGCTAGCTACAATGAAAAACTGTTTTTT. Its translation is CASSPRQASYNEKLFF.

This chain links TRBV27 with TRBJ1-5; 9 positions match TRBD1. V lost 5 bases, J lost 4 bases, and 9 bases stayed unmatched. The CDR3 totals 16 residues. Looked up from germline, CDR1 is MNHEY and CDR2 is SMNVEV (reference sequence). In DNA, the CDR3 is TGTGCCAGCAGTCGAGAGCCGGGACAGGGAAATCAGCCCCAGCATTTT. Its translation is CASSREPGQGNQPQHF.

This chain links TRBV5-1 with TRBJ2-1; tentatively, D is TRBD1 (5 bases). Trimming stripped 5 bases from V and 0 bases from J, with 12 bases between. The CDR3 has 15 residues. The germline gives CDR1 SGHRS, CDR2 YFSETQ. In DNA, the CDR3 is TGCGCCAGCAGTCCACGACAGTTCTCCTACAATGAGCAGTTCTTC. It codes for CASSPRQFSYNEQFF.

The V call is TRBV27, the J call TRBJ1-6; TRBD1 agrees at 9 bases. The CDR3 runs to 14 residues. V lost 6 bases, J lost 5 bases, and 2 bases stayed unmatched. Germline V gene sequence: CDR1 MNHEY, CDR2 SMNVEV (reference sequence). This CDR3 is CASSRDRDNSPLHF. The CDR3 DNA sequence: TGTGCCAGCAGCCGGGACAGGGATAATTCACCCCTCCACTTT.

V and J are TRBV6-5 and TRBJ2-1; 9 bases are shared with TRBD1. The ends lost 6 bases at V and 7 bases at J; junction bases unmatched: 10. The CDR3 is 15 amino acids. Germline V lookup: CDR1 MNHEY, CDR2 SVGAGI. In DNA form, the CDR3 reads TGTGCCAGCAGAAAACAGGGGGCGTTAATAAATGAGCAGTTCTTC. It yields the protein CASRKQGALINEQFF.

This clone came up a few times. The chain recombines TRBV19 with TRBJ1-1, with no clear D. The CDR3 sequence is 14 residues long. From germline, CDR1 is LNHDA and CDR2 SQIVND (reference sequence). The V end was cut by 5 bases, the J end by 5 bases, with 15 bases between. The CDR3 sequence is CASSARESRTEAFF. Here the CDR3 DNA reads TGTGCCAGTAGTGCGAGGGAGTCGAGGACTGAAGCTTTCTTT.

This chain uses TRBV27 with TRBJ1-1, with 7 bases that match TRBD1. The germline V gene encodes CDR1 MNHEY and CDR2 SMNVEV (reference sequence). This CDR3 region has 14 residues. V was clipped by 5 bases and J by 3 bases; unmatched bases: 6. This CDR3 reads CASSVGTADTEAFF. As DNA, the CDR3 is TGTGCCAGCAGTGTGGGGACAGCAGACACTGAAGCTTTCTTT.

This clone has only a few counts. The chain employs TRBV4-1 and TRBJ2-7, with TRBD2 matching over 9 bases. From germline, CDR1 is MGHRA and CDR2 YSYEKL. This CDR3 comprises 16 residues. J was trimmed by 3 bases and V by 6 bases; bases with no gene match: 12. CDR3 DNA sequence: TGCGCCAGCAGTAAGGTGGGCCTAGCGGGATTCTACGAGCAGTACTTC. As protein: CASSKVGLAGFYEQYF.

This clone was picked up a small number of times. The genes are TRBV4-1 and TRBJ1-1; TRBD1 matches 8 bases. Germline V gene lookup returns CDR1 MGHRA and CDR2 YSYEKL. The CDR3 is 16 residues long. Trimming took 1 base from V and 4 from J; bases not matched to a gene: 8. The CDR3 DNA reads TGCGCCAGCAGCCAAGGATGGGCCAGGGGGCCCACTGAAGCTTTCTTT. This sequence encodes CASSQGWARGPTEAFF.

V gene TRBV6-5 combines with J gene TRBJ1-1; D unresolved. V lost 6 bases and J lost 2, with 10 bases in between. CDR1 MNHEY and CDR2 SVGAGI come from the germline V gene. There are 13 residues in the CDR3. The CDR3 region is CASRVQSNTEAFF. CDR3 DNA sequence: TGTGCCAGCAGAGTACAGAGTAACACTGAAGCTTTCTTT.

The V and J genes are TRBV5-3 and TRBJ2-4; 9 nucleotides align to TRBD1. TRBV5-3 is flagged as an ORF with uncertain function. The CDR3 runs to 18 residues. Trimming at V came to 3 bases and at J to 1 base, leaving 11 bases not matched to a gene. The CDR3: CARSSGDRDCRAKNIQYF. The CDR3 bases are TGTGCCAGAAGCTCCGGGGACAGGGACTGTCGGGCCAAAAACATTCAGTACTTC.

The chain is built from TRBV7-2 and TRBJ2-7; 7 bases align to TRBD1. Germline CDR1 is SGHTA and CDR2 is FQGNSA. Trimming took 5 bases from V and 1 from J; bases not matched to a gene: 8. This CDR3 contains 15 residues. CDR3 bases: TGTGCCAGCAGCGAAGCCGGGACAGCGTCCTACGAGCAGTACTTC. Its translation: CASSEAGTASYEQYF.

The chain has TRBV4-2 and TRBJ2-1, with TRBD2 identical over 16 bases. Trimming at V came to 5 bases and at J to 3 bases, leaving 10 bases not matched to a gene. Germline values: CDR1 LGHNA, CDR2 YNFKEQ. The CDR3 is 19 residues long. The CDR3 region is CASSLNPGLAGGGYNEQFF. The CDR3 DNA is TGTGCCAGCAGCTTGAATCCGGGACTAGCGGGAGGGGGCTACAATGAGCAGTTCTTC.

The rearrangement links TRBV30 to TRBJ2-2; 7 positions agree with TRBD1. The CDR3 is made up of 13 amino acids. Trimming at V came to 1 base and at J to 6 bases, leaving 2 bases not matched to a gene. The V gene's germline CDR1 is GTSNPN and CDR2 SVGIG (reference sequence). The CDR3 region is CAWSDRGAGELFF. The CDR3 bases are TGTGCCTGGAGTGACAGGGGAGCCGGGGAGCTGTTTTTT.

DNA of the CDR3: TGTGCCAGTAGTATAAATACTGGGGCCAACGTCCTGACTTTC. This sequence encodes CASSINTGANVLTF. The chain recombines TRBV19 with TRBJ2-6; D is unclear. This CDR3 region has 14 residues. The germline V gene encodes CDR1 LNHDA and CDR2 SQIVND (reference sequence). V was clipped by 2 bases and J by 2 bases, with 4 bases between them.

The chain is built from TRBV5-1 and TRBJ1-2; no firm D call. This CDR3 has 12 residues. V was shortened by 0 bases and J by 8 bases, with 8 bases between the two germline ends. Germline CDR1 SGHRS, CDR2 YFSETQ. CDR3 bases: TGCGCCAGCAGCTTGGATGGGCGCGGCTACACCTTC. Protein: CASSLDGRGYTF.